The 9 T cell receptor beta chains presented below share a single source sample, sequenced in a study of cytomegalovirus exposure and HLA in healthy donors. PCR was performed using 60 Vbeta and 13 Jbeta primers. Clones were read by immunoSEQ multiplex PCR, and TCRdb kept only the in-frame ones, dropping some. The repertoire includes around 84,000 clones, less than 80% of them detected once, and over 10% sits in the top ten. The specimen was PBMCs. These receptors originate from a human donor in good health.

V gene TRBV6-1 combines with J gene TRBJ1-4; 9 bases are shared with TRBD1. Germline values: CDR1 MNHNS, CDR2 SASEGT. V shed 6 bases, J shed 7 bases, and the junction held 9 bases outside the gene matches. The CDR3 is made up of 15 amino acids. Here the CDR3 DNA reads TGTGCCAGCAGACGGGACAGGGAAGGGTCTGAAAAACTGTTTTTT. It codes for CASRRDREGSEKLFF.

On this clone itself: Germline and junction disagree at one end, which may indicate a read error. CDR3 sequence (DNA): TGTGCCTGGAGTTTAGGCGGTTACACAGGTACGCAGTATTTT. It codes for CAWSLGGYTGTQYF. J is TRBJ2-3 and V is TRBV30; a possible D gene is TRBD1 (5 bases). This CDR3 region has 14 residues. The germline V gene encodes CDR1 GTSNPN and CDR2 SVGIG (reference sequence).

Turning to this clone: Sequence at one end of the junction differs from germline and may be a read error. J is TRBJ1-2 and V is TRBV5-6; D is undetermined. The germline V gene encodes CDR1 SGHDT and CDR2 YYEEEE. CDR3 length: 15 amino acids. CDR3 DNA: TGTGCCAGCAGCGACCTAGCCAGTGGGAACTATGGCTACCCCTTC. Translated, it gives CASSDLASGNYGYPF.

This chain links TRBV7-6 with TRBJ1-1; D is possibly TRBD1 (6 bases). Germline V gives CDR1 SGHVS, CDR2 FNYEAQ. The CDR3 is 14 amino acids. With 1 base removed from V and 11 bases from J, the gap between germline ends came to 17 bases. CDR3 in DNA: TGTGCCAGCAGCTTAGGGCCCAAGGGGGAAACGGCTTTCTTT. Its translation is CASSLGPKGETAFF.

This clone was picked up one time. V is TRBV7-8 and J is TRBJ2-2; D not certain. CDR3 length: 17 residues. V lost 2 bases, J lost 4 bases, and 17 bases lay in between. CDR1 is SGHVS, CDR2 FQNEAQ, per germline. CDR3 nucleotides: TGTGCCAGCAGCTTAATCTGGGCAGGCTCCGGCACCGGGGAGCTGTTTTTT. It specifies CASSLIWAGSGTGELFF.

The chain couples TRBV10-3 to TRBJ2-5, with TRBD2 matching 13 bases. From germline, CDR1 is ENHRY and CDR2 SYGVKD. Trimming cost V 5 bases and J 4 bases; bases outside gene matches: 7. There are 16 residues in the CDR3. The CDR3 coding sequence is TGTGCCATCAGTCGAGGGACTAGCGGGGCCCTAGAGACCCAGTACTTC. Translating gives CAISRGTSGALETQYF.

The genes are TRBV19 and TRBJ2-1; D possibly corresponds to TRBD2 (6 bases). The CDR3 loop spans 18 amino acids. Trimming took off 6 bases at V and 4 bases at J, with 25 bases between the two ends. The germline CDR1 and CDR2 sequences are LNHDA and SQIVND (reference sequence). The CDR3 protein is CASSNPRRGRRGYNEQFF. The DNA of the CDR3 is TGTGCCAGTAGCAACCCCCGCCGAGGGCGACGGGGGTACAATGAGCAGTTCTTC.

The rearrangement joins TRBV6-1 to TRBJ2-7, with 9 positions matching TRBD1. The ends lost 5 bases at V and 4 bases at J; junction bases unmatched: 6. CDR3 length: 14 residues. CDR1 and CDR2 from the germline V gene are MNHNS and SASEGT. The CDR3 sequence: CASSPGQGVYEQYF. In DNA, the CDR3 is TGTGCCAGCAGTCCGGGACAGGGAGTTTACGAGCAGTACTTC.

The table lists this clone with a count of one. The chain combines TRBV2 with TRBJ1-4, with D possibly being TRBD1 (5 bases). The V and J ends lost 5 bases and 3 bases respectively, with 10 bases between them. Germline V gene lookup returns CDR1 SNHLY and CDR2 FYNNEI. The CDR3 has 14 amino acids. The CDR3 nucleotides read TGTGCCAGCAGTAAGGACACTTCTAATGAAAAACTGTTTTTT. Translating gives CASSKDTSNEKLFF.